The 26 T cell receptor beta chains below were found in one sample sequenced in a study of shared clonotypes between healthy human individuals. The assay was immunoSEQ multiplex PCR, and TCRdb's table has in-frame clones only and misses some. The sample lists approximately 640,000 clones, around 72% occurring once. The material sequenced was memory CD4+ T cells sorted from blood. The sample's subset: CD45RA-negative fraction. These receptors were collected from a woman in her twenties or thirties in good health.

The chain couples TRBV25-1 to TRBJ2-1; TRBD1 is a possible D gene (5 bases). The ends were cut back, 2 bases at V and 6 bases at J, with 14 bases in the middle. CDR3 size: 15 residues. Germline V gives CDR1 MGHDK, CDR2 SYGVNS. Written as DNA, the CDR3 is TGTGCCAGCAGTGAAGACTCCAGGGTACGCAATGAGCAGTTCTTC. Residues: CASSEDSRVRNEQFF. The full variable domain, completed using reference TRBV25-1 and TRBJ2-1, is EADIYQTPRYLVIGTGKKITLECSQTMGHDKMYWYQQDPGMELHLIHYSYGVNSTEKGDLSSESTVSRIRTEHFPLTLESARPSHTSQYLCASSEDSRVRNEQFFGPGTRLTVL.

This clone was recorded once. This chain links TRBV5-4 with TRBJ1-4; possibly TRBD1 for D (6 bases). This CDR3 has 15 amino acids. V dropped 1 base and J dropped 6 bases, with 13 bases sitting between them. Looked up from germline, CDR1 is SGHNT and CDR2 is YYREEE (reference sequence). The CDR3 protein is CASSLWGGRDEKLFF. CDR3 nucleotide sequence: TGTGCCAGCAGCTTGTGGGGGGGCCGTGATGAAAAACTGTTTTTT. Drawing the rest from reference TRBV5-4 and TRBJ1-4, the complete variable domain is ETGVTQSPTHLIKTRGQQVTLRCSSQSGHNTVSWYQQALGQGPQFIFQYYREEENGRGNFPPRFSGLQFPNYSSELNVNALELDDSALYLCASSLWGGRDEKLFFGSGTQLSVL.

The chain couples TRBV6-1 to TRBJ2-7; 11 bases align to TRBD2. The germline gives CDR1 MNHNS, CDR2 SASEGT. The J segment lost 5 bases and the V segment lost 8 bases, leaving 11 bases of the junction unmatched. The length of the CDR3 is 15 residues. CDR3 sequence reads: CASHQATSGIHEQYF. In nucleotides, the CDR3 is TGTGCCAGCCACCAGGCGACTAGCGGGATACACGAGCAGTACTTC.

As to this clone: The identical CDR3 is also encoded by other nucleotide sequences in the sample. The CDR3 is CASTYIGGTEAFF. The CDR3, as DNA: TGTGCCAGTACTTACATTGGGGGCACTGAAGCTTTCTTT. This chain joins TRBV19 and TRBJ1-1, with TRBD1 as a possible D gene (5 bases). The CDR3 extends over 13 amino acids. Germline lookup yields CDR1 LNHDA and CDR2 SQIVND (reference sequence). V lost 7 bases, J lost 4 bases, and 13 bases lay in between.

This clone was counted between two and nine times. The chain uses TRBV28 and TRBJ1-2; 7 bases are a match to TRBD1. The V gene's germline CDR1 is MDHEN and CDR2 SYDVKM. The J segment lost 6 bases and the V segment lost 7 bases, leaving 8 bases of the junction unmatched. The CDR3 consists of 13 residues. The CDR3 bases are TGTGCCAGCACCGGGACAGTCCCAAATGGCTACACCTTC. This translates into CASTGTVPNGYTF.

This rearrangement joins TRBV28 to TRBJ1-2, with D perhaps TRBD1 (5 bases). Trimming took off 6 bases at V and 3 bases at J, with 17 bases between the two ends. Germline V gene sequence: CDR1 MDHEN, CDR2 SYDVKM. The CDR3 extends over 15 amino acids. The CDR3 nucleotides read TGTGCCAGCAGAATGAGCTCAGGGTGGGACTATGGCTACACCTTC. It encodes CASRMSSGWDYGYTF.

The V and J genes are TRBV7-9 and TRBJ2-7; 9 nucleotides align to TRBD1. V dropped 1 base and J dropped 5; count of bases not matched to a gene: 6. This CDR3 has 15 amino acids. The germline gives CDR1 SEHNR, CDR2 FQNEAQ (reference sequence). The CDR3 region has the DNA TGTGCCAGCAGCTTAGGGTGGGACAGGGTAGACGAGCAGTACTTC. As protein: CASSLGWDRVDEQYF.

The V and J genes are TRBV11-2 and TRBJ2-2; D gene ambiguous. Trimming took off 2 bases at V and 0 bases at J, with 7 bases between the two ends. The CDR3 is 15 residues long. In germline, CDR1 is SGHAT, CDR2 FQNNGV. The chain's CDR3 is CASSLMSTNTGELFF. The CDR3 DNA is TGTGCCAGCAGCTTAATGAGCACGAACACCGGGGAGCTGTTTTTT.

This clone was detected once. The rearrangement links TRBV28 to TRBJ2-7; 7 bases are shared with TRBD2. Germline values: CDR1 MDHEN, CDR2 SYDVKM. This CDR3 comprises 15 residues. V trimming: 7 bases; J trimming: 5 bases; junction bases outside the gene matches: 14. The CDR3 DNA reads as TGTGCCAGCAAGGGAGGGGTCTATCCGGCCAACGAGCAGTACTTC. Encoded protein: CASKGGVYPANEQYF.

The V and J genes are TRBV14 and TRBJ1-1, with D tentatively TRBD1 (5 bases). Per germline, CDR1 SGHDN and CDR2 FVKESK. With 3 bases removed from V and 0 bases from J, the gap between germline ends came to 8 bases. The CDR3 has 14 residues. This chain's CDR3 is CASSHPGLNTEAFF. In DNA, the CDR3 is TGTGCCAGCAGCCATCCAGGGTTGAACACTGAAGCTTTCTTT.

The V call is TRBV15, the J call TRBJ2-1, with 9 bases fitting TRBD2. Germline loops: CDR1 LNHNV, CDR2 YYDKDF (reference sequence). J lost 3 bases, V lost 1 base, and 1 base had no gene match. The CDR3 spans 15 residues. CDR3 sequence (DNA): TGTGCCACCAGCAGAGCTAGCGGGGACTACAATGAGCAGTTCTTC. Amino acids: CATSRASGDYNEQFF.

The chain recombines TRBV30 with TRBJ2-7; 8 bases are a match to TRBD1. CDR3 length: 13 amino acids. V lost 3 bases and J lost 6; bases outside the gene matches: 7. The germline CDR1 and CDR2 sequences are GTSNPN and SVGIG (reference sequence). CDR3 protein: CAWSRTGSREQYF. The DNA of the CDR3 is TGTGCCTGGAGCAGGACAGGGTCACGCGAGCAGTACTTC.

This clone was counted once. Additional DNA sequences in this sample encode the identical CDR3. The chain carries TRBV28 and TRBJ1-2; 8 bases line up with TRBD1. The V gene end was trimmed by 2 bases and the J gene end by 2 bases; junction bases not matched to a gene: 1. The CDR3 loop spans 14 amino acids. The germline V gene encodes CDR1 MDHEN and CDR2 SYDVKM. CDR3 DNA: TGTGCCAGCAGTTTAAGGACAGGGAACTATGGCTACACCTTC. Protein product: CASSLRTGNYGYTF.

This chain connects TRBV30 to TRBJ2-3; D ambiguous. The CDR3 covers 16 residues. CDR1 is GTSNPN, CDR2 SVGIG, per germline (reference sequence). The germline V and J ends were trimmed by 5 bases and 0 bases, with 18 bases remaining between them. The CDR3 loop is CAWGILGVTSTDTQYF. The CDR3, as DNA: TGTGCCTGGGGTATCCTCGGCGTGACTAGCACAGATACGCAGTATTTT.

The chain employs TRBV10-3 and TRBJ2-3; 8 nucleotides match TRBD2. With 3 bases clipped from V and 8 bases from J, the junction kept 4 bases outside the gene matches. CDR1 and CDR2 from the germline V gene are ENHRY and SYGVKD. This CDR3 has 13 residues. The CDR3 protein is CAISDSGGRTQYF. In DNA form, the CDR3 reads TGTGCCATCAGTGATTCGGGAGGGCGTACGCAGTATTTT.

V is TRBV9 and J is TRBJ1-1; TRBD1 agrees at 7 bases. J was trimmed by 7 bases and V by 3 bases; bases with no gene match: 9. Germline V gives CDR1 SGDLS, CDR2 YYNGEE. CDR3 length: 14 amino acids. The CDR3 coding sequence is TGTGCCAGCAGCGGGACAGGACTTGGCTATGAAGCTTTCTTT. Translation: CASSGTGLGYEAFF.

This clone was observed a handful of times. The chain carries TRBV27 and TRBJ2-2; 7 bases fit TRBD1. Germline trimming cut 6 bases from V and 4 bases from J; bases unmatched to any gene: 14. The CDR3 spans 17 residues. Per the germline V gene, CDR1 is MNHEY and CDR2 is SMNVEV (reference sequence). The CDR3 sequence is CASSPRPTGAGTGELFF. The CDR3, as DNA: TGTGCCAGCAGCCCAAGGCCTACAGGGGCGGGCACCGGGGAGCTGTTTTTT.

The count of this clone is one. V is TRBV25-1 and J is TRBJ2-7; a possible D gene is TRBD1 (6 bases). This CDR3 region has 13 residues. Germline CDR1 reads MGHDK; CDR2 reads SYGVNS. Trimming left V 4 bases short and J 2 bases short, with 9 bases between. CDR3 nucleotides: TGTGCCAGCAGTGTAGCAGGGGCCTACGAGCAGTACTTC. It translates to CASSVAGAYEQYF.

This chain links TRBV9 with TRBJ2-5; D possibly corresponds to TRBD2 (6 bases). Deletions cut 4 bases from V and 4 bases from J, with 23 bases between. CDR1 and CDR2 from the germline V gene are SGDLS and YYNGEE. CDR3 length equals 17 residues. The CDR3: CASSFGGVVGGGETQYF. The CDR3 DNA follows: TGTGCCAGCAGCTTTGGTGGTGTAGTGGGAGGTGGAGAGACCCAGTACTTC. The complete variable domain, with remaining parts taken from reference TRBV9 and TRBJ2-5, reads DSGVTQTPKHLITATGQRVTLRCSPRSGDLSVYWYQQSLDQGLQFLIQYYNGEERAKGNILERFSAQQFPDLHSELNLSSLELGDSALYFCASSFGGVVGGGETQYFGPGTRLLVL.

The chain employs TRBV2 and TRBJ2-6; 8 nucleotides line up with TRBD1. V lost 8 bases, J lost 0 bases, and 6 bases stayed unmatched. Germline CDR1 and CDR2: SNHLY and FYNNEI. This CDR3 spans 16 amino acids. The CDR3 region has the DNA TGTGCCAGCCGGAGACAGGGGTTCTCTGGGGCCAACGTCCTGACTTTC. Translated, it gives CASRRQGFSGANVLTF.

V usage is TRBV9 and J usage is TRBJ1-4; D not resolved. The CDR3 runs to 16 residues. With 4 bases removed from V and 0 bases from J, the gap between germline ends came to 13 bases. Germline lookup yields CDR1 SGDLS and CDR2 YYNGEE. The CDR3 nucleotides are TGTGCCAGCAGCTCCACCGGGAGGCCAACTAATGAAAAACTGTTTTTT. As protein: CASSSTGRPTNEKLFF.

This sequence joins TRBV11-2 and TRBJ2-5; D not resolved. The CDR3 runs 14 residues. In germline, CDR1 is SGHAT, CDR2 FQNNGV. Trimming left V 2 bases short and J 2 bases short, with 9 bases between. This CDR3 is CASSLIALQETQYF. CDR3 bases: TGTGCCAGCAGCTTAATAGCCCTTCAAGAGACCCAGTACTTC. Looking up the rest from reference TRBV11-2 and TRBJ2-5 gives the full variable domain: EAGVAQSPRYKIIEKRQSVAFWCNPISGHATLYWYQQILGQGPKLLIQFQNNGVVDDSQLPKDRFSAERLKGVDSTLKIQPAKLEDSAVYLCASSLIALQETQYFGPGTRLLVL.

The rearrangement links TRBV28 to TRBJ1-2; TRBD1 matches 10 bases. CDR3 length: 14 residues. Germline CDR1 is MDHEN and CDR2 is SYDVKM. J lost 7 bases, V lost 5 bases, and 7 bases had no gene match. The CDR3 DNA is TGTGCCAGCAGTCGAGACAGGGGGCTGTCTGGCTACACCTTC. This encodes CASSRDRGLSGYTF.

V and J are TRBV2 and TRBJ1-5, with a possible D match to TRBD1 (6 bases). Germline assignment: CDR1 SNHLY and CDR2 FYNNEI. The CDR3 totals 14 residues. Trimming shortened V by 3 bases and J by 5 bases, and 11 bases separated the two germline ends. The CDR3 nucleotides are TGTGCCAGCAGTGAGGGGAGGGGGGATCAGCCCCAGCATTTT. It specifies CASSEGRGDQPQHF.

The gene calls are TRBV7-7 and TRBJ2-7; 8 positions agree with TRBD1. V was clipped by 5 bases and J by 4 bases; unmatched bases: 7. CDR1 and CDR2 from the germline V gene are SSHAT and FNYEAQ (reference sequence). The CDR3 runs to 14 residues. This chain's CDR3 is CASSIGGQGYEQYF. The DNA for the CDR3 is TGTGCCAGCAGCATCGGAGGACAGGGATACGAGCAGTACTTC.

The CDR3 region is CASSSQGLESYNEQFF. CDR3 nucleotide sequence: TGTGCCAGCAGCTCCCAGGGACTAGAGTCCTACAATGAGCAGTTCTTC. The chain combines TRBV11-2 with TRBJ2-1; 8 bases fit TRBD2. The CDR3 has 16 residues. V lost 4 bases to trimming and J lost 1 base; unmatched junction nucleotides: 6. Germline assignment: CDR1 SGHAT and CDR2 FQNNGV.